This is a list of T cell receptor beta chains from one sample in a study of cytomegalovirus exposure and HLA in healthy donors. Here immunoSEQ multiplex PCR was the method, and the copy in TCRdb shows in-frame clones only, minus some. This sample carries some 150,000 clones, around four fifths of them seen once, and the ten largest clones take approximately 8.1%. Sequenced sample: PBMCs. These receptors were taken from a woman between 50 and 59 years old in good health and CMV-seropositive. Each CDR3 is given with its conserved first and last residue. The D gene is left open where the match is weak. Only part of the rows carry a size: once, few, many, or a class if the clone is expanded.

14	NA	NA	TRBV6-5	TRBJ1-2	CASSFLEGNYGYTF	TGTGCCAGCAGTTTCCTCGAGGGTAACTATGGCTACACCTTC
16	once	NA	TRBV6-5	TRBJ2-1	CASSYDSGLAPLEQFF	TGTGCCAGCAGTTACGATTCGGGACTCGCCCCACTTGAGCAGTTCTTC
16	NA	TRBD1	TRBV7-2	TRBJ1-1	CASSLAKTGADTEAFF	TGTGCCAGCAGCTTAGCGAAAACAGGGGCGGACACTGAAGCTTTCTTT
14	NA	NA	TRBV11-2	TRBJ2-7	CASSSLPQNYEQYF	TGTGCCAGCAGCTCCCTCCCGCAGAACTACGAGCAGTACTTC
17	NA	NA	TRBV5-1	TRBJ1-2	CASSPWGGGEGNYGYTF	TGCGCCAGCAGCCCGTGGGGAGGCGGGGAAGGGAACTATGGCTACACCTTC
16	NA	TRBD2	TRBV2	TRBJ2-1	CATGGNIAGETDEQFF	TGTGCCACGGGGGGAAATATAGCGGGAGAGACGGATGAGCAGTTCTTC
19	NA	TRBD2	TRBV9	TRBJ2-7	CASSVSLGTSGRPGYEQYF	TGTGCCAGCAGCGTATCCCTCGGGACTAGCGGGAGGCCGGGTTACGAGCAGTACTTC
16	NA	NA	TRBV12-5	TRBJ2-1	CASGAGGTVGYNEQFF	TGTGCTAGTGGCGCAGGGGGGACAGTGGGGTACAATGAGCAGTTCTTC
14	NA	TRBD1	TRBV7-2	TRBJ1-5	CATAGDRGNQPQHF	TGTGCCACGGCTGGAGACAGGGGCAATCAGCCCCAGCATTTT
15	NA	NA	TRBV19	TRBJ1-4	CASSPTVATNEKLFF	TGTGCCAGTAGTCCGACAGTTGCAACTAATGAAAAACTGTTTTTT
14	NA	NA	TRBV5-6	TRBJ2-3	CASSLEGDADTQYF	TGTGCCAGCAGCTTGGAGGGGGATGCAGATACGCAGTATTTT
15	NA	NA	TRBV5-1	TRBJ2-1	CASSLFRGVNNEQFF	TGCGCCAGCAGCTTGTTTCGGGGAGTTAACAATGAGCAGTTCTTC
14	NA	NA	TRBV11-1	TRBJ1-1	CASSLGPADTEAFF	TGTGCCAGCAGCCTAGGCCCTGCGGACACTGAAGCTTTCTTT
16	NA	TRBD2	TRBV7-8	TRBJ2-3	CASSLWGLASTDTQYF	TGTGCCAGCAGCTTATGGGGACTAGCGTCCACAGATACGCAGTATTTT
12	NA	NA	TRBV28	TRBJ1-4	CASRRAGEKLFF	TGTGCCAGCAGACGTGCGGGGGAAAAACTGTTTTTT
15	NA	NA	TRBV14	TRBJ2-5	CASSPKGAAGETQYF	TGTGCCAGCAGCCCCAAAGGGGCCGCCGGCGAGACCCAGTACTTC
14	NA	NA	TRBV11-1	TRBJ2-3	CASSLRGSVDTQYF	TGTGCCAGCAGCTTAAGGGGGAGCGTAGATACGCAGTATTTT
15	NA	NA	TRBV7-3	TRBJ1-1	CASSLSTASYTEAFF	TGTGCCAGCAGCCTATCGACAGCCTCATACACTGAAGCTTTCTTT
13	NA	NA	TRBV7-9	TRBJ1-1	CASRTGLGEGAFF	TGTGCCAGCAGGACCGGGCTGGGGGAGGGAGCTTTCTTT
15	NA	NA	TRBV14	TRBJ2-1	CASSHERSSYNEQFF	TGTGCCAGCAGCCACGAGCGAAGCTCCTACAATGAGCAGTTCTTC
12	NA	NA	TRBV2	TRBJ2-5	CASTGDQETQYF	TGTGCCAGCACCGGGGACCAAGAGACCCAGTACTTC
15	NA	NA	TRBV5-4	TRBJ2-1	CASSLEGTFYNEQFF	TGTGCCAGCAGCTTGGAAGGGACATTCTACAATGAGCAGTTCTTC
19	few	NA	TRBV6-1	TRBJ2-6	CASSEAYVISSSGANVLTF	TGTGCCAGCAGTGAAGCGTACGTAATCTCGAGCTCTGGGGCCAACGTCCTGACTTTC